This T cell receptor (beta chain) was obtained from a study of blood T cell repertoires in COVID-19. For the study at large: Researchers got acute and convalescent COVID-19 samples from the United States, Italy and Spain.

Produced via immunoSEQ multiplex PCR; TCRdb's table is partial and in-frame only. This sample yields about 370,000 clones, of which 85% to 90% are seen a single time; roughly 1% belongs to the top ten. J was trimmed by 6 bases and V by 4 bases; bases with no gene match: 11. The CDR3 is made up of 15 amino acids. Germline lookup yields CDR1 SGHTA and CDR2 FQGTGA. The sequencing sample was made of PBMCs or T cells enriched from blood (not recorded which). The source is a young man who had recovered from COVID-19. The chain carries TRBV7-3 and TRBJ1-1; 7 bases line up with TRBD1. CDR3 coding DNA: TGTGCCAGCAGCTCACAGGGGAGTGGAGGCGCTGAAGCTTTCTTT. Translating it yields CASSSQGSGGAEAFF.